A selection of T cell receptor beta chains follows, all from one sample in a study of shared T cell receptors in the human thymus. Only in-frame clones appear in the TCRdb table, and some are missing; sequencing was by immunoSEQ multiplex PCR. The sample records approximately 580,000 clones, around 78% being singletons. The sample was also reused in another study, on human thymus T cells.

Specimen: thymocytes. Receptor source: a boy younger than two with a congenital heart defect. Each CDR3 is given with its conserved first and last residue. A D gene is named only where the DNA matches it firmly.

d_call v_call cdr3_aa
- TRBV27 CASSGWGAYNEQFF
- TRBV29-1 CSTCLGGAGDNEQFF
TRBD1 TRBV6-5 CGTRGPNEQFF
TRBD1 TRBV4-1 CASSQPPGQGLSYEQYF
- TRBV11-2 CASSSDSHTGELFF
TRBD2 TRBV5-4 CASSGAGGSSYEQYF
TRBD2 TRBV4-1 CASSQERREGFDTQYF
- TRBV30 CAWSVGGHNYGYTF
- TRBV27 CASSLAGSNQPQHF
TRBD1 TRBV4-1 CASSHPRDRDPGELFF
TRBD1 TRBV5-1 CASSAGTGGVYEQYF
TRBD1 TRBV9 CASSSTDREPREESEMDEKLFF
TRBD2 TRBV18 CASSPLLAGDPRDEQYF
- TRBV7-8 CASSFGPNEQFF
- TRBV29-1 CSPRCLAGGPYEQYF
TRBD1 TRBV2 CASSEVGGSAYEQYF
- TRBV13 CASSSRGPNTGELFF
TRBD2 TRBV4-2 CASSQDRASGSVTYEQYF
- TRBV6-5 CASRKGQVSYEQYF
TRBD2 TRBV11-2 CASSQLASDSYEQYF
- TRBV19 CASSEAEIMNTEAFF
TRBD2 TRBV6-1 CASSEGASGRRTDTQYF
TRBD1 TRBV29-1 CSVATGGGYGYTF
- TRBV27 CASSSRDSYEQYF
TRBD1 TRBV19 CASRADRGLGEKLFF
- TRBV5-1 CASSLGGRLFRGNTIYF
TRBD2 TRBV12-5 CASGFQRPASGRYGANVLTF
TRBD1 TRBV6-4 CASGPTGRKGNEQFF
TRBD2 TRBV29-1 CSAAQGGGLAGGRQQETQYF
- TRBV7-2 CASSLYPGTKEKLFF
TRBD2 TRBV10-1 CASRGGRVSYEQYF
TRBD1 TRBV28 CASSNDRGLGNEQFF
- TRBV4-3 CASSQVVGLALYEQYF
- TRBV28 CASSSSRGGYTF
- TRBV5-6 CASSLGGMNTEAFF
TRBD2 TRBV4-1 CASRDPEREHPYEQYF
- TRBV7-2 CASSEHDRHPSGNTIYF
TRBD1 TRBV6-1 CASSAATGDNPYEQYF
TRBD2 TRBV27 CASRKGLAGRSGANVLTF
- TRBV4-3 CASSQEKPGIQETQYF
- TRBV27 CASSLRGDGIYLYEQYF
- TRBV29-1 CSVRGGAPNQPQHF
- TRBV6-5 CASSYRGDCTDTQYF